Listed here is a single T cell receptor (beta chain). Antigen unknown. This entry is derived from a study of cytomegalovirus exposure and HLA in healthy donors. Study-wide results and caveats: The productive fraction for most TCR beta V segments was about 87% or about 30% in an earlier analysis.

PCR used 60 Vbeta primers and 13 Jbeta primers. Sequenced by immunoSEQ multiplex PCR; TCRdb stores in-frame clones only, minus some. This table holds about 150,000 clones, around a tenth found once. Input material: PBMCs. This receptor was identified in a male donor in good health and CMV-seronegative.

The CDR3 sequence is CAISEWLAGYGYTF. CDR3 coding DNA: TGTGCCATCAGTGAGTGGCTAGCCGGCTATGGCTACACCTTC. The rearrangement joins TRBV10-3 to TRBJ1-2; D is unresolved. The CDR3 loop spans 14 amino acids. From germline, CDR1 is ENHRY and CDR2 SYGVKD. Trimming stripped 1 base from V and 4 bases from J, with 10 bases between.